A single sample is the source of the 6 T cell receptor beta chains below, sequenced in a study of T cell responses to AZD1222 COVID-19 vaccine. Sequencing used immunoSEQ multiplex PCR; TCRdb keeps in-frame clones, though not all of them. The data contain about 130,000 clones, under 95% of them seen just once; the ten biggest clones take up 1.5% to 2%. The specimen comprised peripheral blood, sampled on day 0 of AZD1222 vaccination. The source of these receptors is an adult in good health.

V and J are TRBV14 and TRBJ2-5; 8 bases align to TRBD2. The CDR3 has 16 amino acids. V was pared by 4 bases and J by 5 bases, with 12 bases of the junction left unmatched. CDR1 is SGHDN and CDR2 is FVKESK in the germline V gene. CDR3 nucleotide sequence: TGTGCCAGCAGCCCCCAGCGGGGGCCTGGTCGGGAGACCCAGTACTTC. It codes for CASSPQRGPGRETQYF.

A single count supports this clone. The CDR3 loop reads CASSVGSGGPQETQYF. The CDR3 nucleotides are TGTGCCAGCAGCGTAGGTAGCGGGGGGCCCCAAGAGACCCAGTACTTC. The genes are TRBV9 and TRBJ2-5; 10 nucleotides agree with TRBD2. This CDR3 is 16 amino acids long. After removal of 0 bases from V and 1 base from J, the junction contained 3 bases not matched to a gene. The V gene's germline CDR1 is SGDLS and CDR2 YYNGEE.

The chain links TRBV6-2 or TRBV6-3 to TRBJ1-5; 9 nucleotides agree with TRBD1. The CDR3 length is 14 residues. CDR1 and CDR2 (germline): MNHEY, SVGEGT. The junction had 6 bases not matched to a gene; V was cut back by 5 bases and J by 7 bases. The DNA for the CDR3 is TGTGCCAGCAGTGGGACAGGGCAGTGGCAGCCCCAGCATTTT. This translates into CASSGTGQWQPQHF.

The chain recombines TRBV5-1 with TRBJ2-2; 8 bases agree with TRBD2. The CDR3 consists of 15 residues. After removal of 4 bases from V and 6 bases from J, the junction contained 8 bases not matched to a gene. The germline gives CDR1 SGHRS, CDR2 YFSETQ. In DNA, the CDR3 is TGCGCCAGCAGCGGGGGACTAGGGTTTCCCGGGGAGCTGTTTTTT. Protein sequence: CASSGGLGFPGELFF.

This chain connects TRBV24-1 to TRBJ2-1; D could derive from TRBD1 or TRBD2 (5 bases each). CDR3 size: 15 residues. With 3 bases removed from V and 5 bases from J, the gap between germline ends came to 13 bases. Germline V CDR1 and CDR2: KGHDR, SFDVKD. The CDR3 nucleotides read TGTGCCACCAGTGATGAGGGACGTCTCCACAATGAGCAGTTCTTC. Translating it yields CATSDEGRLHNEQFF.

This rearrangement joins TRBV7-9 to TRBJ2-2; no definite D call. Trimming took 5 bases from V and 4 from J, leaving 14 bases between them. Germline V gene lookup returns CDR1 SEHNR and CDR2 FQNEAQ (reference sequence). This CDR3 has 15 amino acids. CDR3 sequence: CASSIPPATTGELFF. The CDR3 DNA sequence: TGTGCCAGCAGCATCCCCCCGGCGACCACCGGGGAGCTGTTTTTT.